This is a list of T cell receptor beta chains from one sample in a study of T cell repertoires in cytomegalovirus infection. MiXCR, run by TCRdb on the reads, gives a single entry per CDR3 protein. The table records more than 250,000 distinct CDR3 sequences, around a quarter of them present only once. These receptors have no known antigen. This sample comprised cultured PBMCs, obtained from culture after CMV antigen stimulation. These TCRs come from a human donor in good health (CMV status not recorded). Some clones in this sample may be carry-over from other donors' samples. CDR3s include the opening cysteine and the closing phenylalanine or tryptophan. D genes are given only for firm matches. Not all rows give a size; the values are once, few, many and, for expanded clones, a class.

v_gene: TRBV5-1
d_gene: TRBD2
j_gene: TRBJ2-3
abundance: few
CDR3nt: TGCGCCAGCAGCTTGGGTCGAGCGGGGATCACAGATACGCAGTATTTT
CDR3aa: CASSLGRAGITDTQYF

v_gene: TRBV7-2
d_gene: TRBD2
j_gene: TRBJ2-7
abundance: many
CDR3nt: TGTGCCAGCAGCTTAACGGCGGGAGTATCCGAGCAGTACTTC
CDR3aa: CASSLTAGVSEQYF

v_gene: TRBV7-2
d_gene: TRBD1
j_gene: TRBJ2-3
abundance: many
CDR3nt: TGTGCCAGCAGCTTAGGGCGACAGGGAAATACGCAGTATTTT
CDR3aa: CASSLGRQGNTQYF

v_gene: TRBV7-6
d_gene: NA
j_gene: TRBJ2-1
abundance: NA
CDR3nt: TGTGCCAGCAGCTTAGGGCAGTACCACAATAAGCAGTTCTTC
CDR3aa: CASSLGQYHNKQFF

v_gene: TRBV4-3
d_gene: NA
j_gene: TRBJ1-2
abundance: NA
CDR3nt: TGCGCCAGCAGCCAAGATCCGGCAGGGGACTATGGCTACACCTTC
CDR3aa: CASSQDPAGDYGYTF

v_gene: TRBV9
d_gene: NA
j_gene: TRBJ2-5
abundance: NA
CDR3nt: TGTGCCAGCAGCCCGAGGGGTGTGTCTGAGGAGACCCAGTACTTC
CDR3aa: CASSPRGVSEETQYF

v_gene: TRBV19
d_gene: NA
j_gene: TRBJ2-5
abundance: NA
CDR3nt: TGTGCCAGTAGTACCACCGCGGCTAGCATCCCTGAGCGTGAGACCCAGTACTTC
CDR3aa: CASSTTAASIPERETQYF

v_gene: TRBV6-1
d_gene: TRBD2
j_gene: TRBJ2-7
abundance: NA
CDR3nt: TGTGCCAGCAGGGCTAGCGGGAGAATAAACGAGCAGTACTTC
CDR3aa: CASRASGRINEQYF

v_gene: TRBV27
d_gene: NA
j_gene: TRBJ2-7
abundance: NA
CDR3nt: TGTGCCAGCAGGATTACAGGGATCCCCTACGAGCAGTACTTC
CDR3aa: CASRITGIPYEQYF

v_gene: TRBV7-2
d_gene: TRBD2
j_gene: TRBJ2-3
abundance: many
CDR3nt: TGTGCCAGCAGCTTTCTCCAGCTAGCGGGAGTGGGGACAGATACGCAGTATTTT
CDR3aa: CASSFLQLAGVGTDTQYF

v_gene: TRBV4-2
d_gene: NA
j_gene: TRBJ2-1
abundance: NA
CDR3nt: TGTGCCAGCAGCCAAGCTCAAATAACGAATGAGCAGTTCTTC
CDR3aa: CASSQAQITNEQFF

v_gene: TRBV11-2
d_gene: TRBD1
j_gene: TRBJ1-2
abundance: NA
CDR3nt: TGTGCCAGCAGCTTAAGTAGCAGGGGGCACGATGGCTACACCTTC
CDR3aa: CASSLSSRGHDGYTF

v_gene: TRBV5-6
d_gene: NA
j_gene: TRBJ2-2
abundance: medium-sized
CDR3nt: TGTGCCAGCAGCGGTATCGGGGGTACCGGGGAGCTGTTTTTT
CDR3aa: CASSGIGGTGELFF

v_gene: TRBV6-5
d_gene: TRBD2
j_gene: TRBJ2-1
abundance: NA
CDR3nt: TGTGCCAGCAGACTAGCGAATTACAATGAGCAGTTCTTC
CDR3aa: CASRLANYNEQFF